The sample holds a few counts of the clone carrying this T cell receptor (beta chain). The authors' processing: For nucleated cells, counts were estimated from reference gene primer amplification. Produced via immunoSEQ multiplex PCR; TCRdb's table is partial and in-frame only. That table supplies the V and J calls and clone size; D and trimming were determined from the DNA. The sample lists about 43,000 clones; roughly 86% were seen once. The sample is drawn from a study of blood T cell repertoires in COVID-19. Study-level information: T cells, B-cell-depleted T cells, or PBMCs supplied cDNA or gDNA.

Germline V CDR1 and CDR2: MNHEY, SVGAGI. V trimming: 2 bases; J trimming: 4 bases; junction bases outside the gene matches: 2. CDR3 length: 13 residues. V is TRBV6-5 and J is TRBJ2-7, with 7 nucleotides matching TRBD1. The sample was peripheral blood. The source of this sequence is a man between 60 and 70 years old with active COVID-19. The CDR3 loop is CASSYEGAYEQYF. The CDR3 DNA is TGTGCCAGCAGTTACGAGGGGGCGTACGAGCAGTACTTC.